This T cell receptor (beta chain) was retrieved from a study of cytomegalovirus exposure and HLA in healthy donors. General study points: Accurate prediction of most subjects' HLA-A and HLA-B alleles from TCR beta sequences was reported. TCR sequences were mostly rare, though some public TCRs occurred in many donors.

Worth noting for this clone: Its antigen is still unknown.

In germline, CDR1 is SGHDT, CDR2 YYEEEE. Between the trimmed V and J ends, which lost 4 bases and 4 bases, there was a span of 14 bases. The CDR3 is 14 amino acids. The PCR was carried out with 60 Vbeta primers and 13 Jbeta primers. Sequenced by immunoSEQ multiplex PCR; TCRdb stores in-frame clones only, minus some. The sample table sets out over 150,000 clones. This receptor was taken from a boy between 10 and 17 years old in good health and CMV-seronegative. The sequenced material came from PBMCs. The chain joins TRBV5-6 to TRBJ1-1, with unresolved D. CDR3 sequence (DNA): TGTGCCAGCAGCCACACCCACGGGGTCACTGAAGCTTTCTTT. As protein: CASSHTHGVTEAFF. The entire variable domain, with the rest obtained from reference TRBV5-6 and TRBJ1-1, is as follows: DAGVTQSPTHLIKTRGQQVTLRCSPKSGHDTVSWYQQALGQGPQFIFQYYEEEERQRGNFPDRFSGHQFPNYSSELNVNALLLGDSALYLCASSHTHGVTEAFFGQGTRLTVV.